The 18 T cell receptor beta chains given below trace back to one sample, sequenced in a study of a mutant IDH1 vaccine in newly diagnosed glioma listed by TCRdb under 2021. The library relied on the immunoSEQ multiplex PCR assay. TCRdb took this table from immuneACCESS and kept in-frame rearrangements with V and J called. Such tables lack part of the clones; where checked against another copy, unresolved V genes explain under half of the gap, and the rest is unexplained. This sample is represented by about 81,000 clones; 85% of them were singletons. Clones ranked in the top ten supply 2% to 2.5% of the sample. No cognate antigen is known for these TCRs. Explained via the paper, the time point label denotes: week 23, last vaccination. A 20-mer mutant IDH1 peptide at 300 micrograms in Montanide made up each vaccine dose, which was injected subcutaneously together with topical imiquimod. Sequenced here: PBMCs, sampled from a glioma patient whose treatment included an IDH1 peptide vaccine. The receptors were sampled from a man in his thirties or forties with glioma. Some clones in this sample may be carry-over from other donors' samples.

The chain uses TRBV9 and TRBJ2-5; 9 nucleotides agree with TRBD2. Matching the DNA end better, TRBJ2-7 makes the J call doubtful. CDR1 is SGDLS, CDR2 YYNGEE, per germline. This CDR3 spans 15 amino acids. CDR3 sequence (DNA): TGTGCCAGCAGCCCTCGACTAGCGGCCACCTACGAGCAGTACTTC. It translates to CASSPRLAATYEQYF.

The chain has TRBV21-1 and TRBJ1-1; the D call TRBD1 from the table was never checked on the DNA. TRBV21-1 is flagged as a pseudogene. The CDR3 contains 12 residues. The CDR3 loop reads CASSKAGAEAFF. For the CDR3, the DNA is TGTGCCAGCAGCAAAGCAGGGGCTGAAGCTTTCTTT.

The chain employs TRBV7-2 and TRBJ2-7, with D possibly TRBD2 on 6 matching bases. Germline CDR1 SGHTA, CDR2 FQGNSA. CDR3 length equals 18 residues. The V end lost 3 bases, the J end lost 3 bases, and 24 bases lay between the germline ends. The CDR3 nucleotides read TGTGCCAGCAGCTTCTCCACCCGGAGGGGAGTCTTCTACTACGAGCAGTACTTC. Amino acid sequence: CASSFSTRRGVFYYEQYF.

The CDR3 DNA reads TGTGCCAGCAGCCCAACCGGGACTAGCTTATACAATGAGCAGTTCTTC. This gives the protein CASSPTGTSLYNEQFF. The chain carries TRBV9 and TRBJ2-1; 9 positions match TRBD2. The CDR3 is made up of 16 amino acids. V shed 4 bases, J shed 4 bases, and the junction held 9 bases outside the gene matches. CDR1 and CDR2 (germline): SGDLS, YYNGEE.

The chain joins TRBV27 to TRBJ1-1; D is perhaps TRBD1 (5 bases). CDR1 and CDR2 from the germline V gene are MNHEY and SMNVEV (reference sequence). V was shortened by 3 bases and J by 5 bases, with 19 bases between the two germline ends. This CDR3 comprises 16 residues. The CDR3 bases are TGTGCCAGCAGTTTTGGGGAGGGGAGCTTTCGTACTGAAGCTTTCTTT. Translation: CASSFGEGSFRTEAFF.

This clone occurred once. The chain recombines TRBV7-6 with TRBJ1-2, with D tentatively TRBD1 (6 bases). Trimming left V 2 bases short and J 4 bases short, with 14 bases between. CDR3 size: 15 residues. Germline CDR1 reads SGHVS; CDR2 reads FNYEAQ. DNA for the CDR3: TGTGCCAGCAGCTTAAGGCCAGGGGTCTTCTATGGCTACACCTTC. This translates into CASSLRPGVFYGYTF.

This clone has just a few counts. V and J are TRBV6-1 and TRBJ1-1; the D is unclear. V lost 2 bases, J lost 5 bases, and 18 bases lay in between. The CDR3 is made up of 16 amino acids. Germline V gene data show CDR1 as MNHNS and CDR2 as SASEGT. The CDR3 here is CASSELGGRRVTEAFF. CDR3 nucleotides: TGTGCCAGCAGTGAATTGGGAGGTCGACGGGTGACTGAAGCTTTCTTT.

This clone was counted a single time. J is TRBJ2-2 and V is TRBV28; D possibly matches TRBD1 or TRBD2 (6 bases each). CDR3 size: 15 residues. Trimming left V 3 bases short and J 5 bases short, with 13 bases between. CDR1 MDHEN and CDR2 SYDVKM come from the germline V gene. Here the CDR3 reads CASSFGGAGTGELFF. The CDR3, as DNA: TGTGCCAGCAGTTTTGGGGGCGCGGGGACCGGGGAGCTGTTTTTT. Filled out from reference TRBV28 and TRBJ2-2, the complete variable domain reads DVKVTQSSRYLVKRTGEKVFLECVQDMDHENMFWYRQDPGLGLRLIYFSYDVKMKEKGDIPEGYSVSREKKERFSLILESASTNQTSMYLCASSFGGAGTGELFFGEGSRLTVL.

J is TRBJ2-1 and V is TRBV7-6; D unclear. V was pared by 0 bases and J by 6 bases, with 9 bases between. From germline, CDR1 is SGHVS and CDR2 FNYEAQ. CDR3 size: 14 residues. CDR3 region: CASSLARESNEQFF. In DNA, the CDR3 is TGTGCCAGCAGCTTAGCCCGAGAGAGCAATGAGCAGTTCTTC.

This rearrangement joins TRBV27 to TRBJ2-5; 7 positions match TRBD1. The DNA matches TRBJ2-7 better at its end, which makes the J call doubtful. The CDR3 is 15 residues long. Germline CDR1 MNHEY, CDR2 SMNVEV (reference sequence). CDR3 DNA: TGTGCCAGCAGTTTTAGACAGGGTATCACCCACGAGCAGTACTTC. Its protein is CASSFRQGITHEQYF.

This clone was counted only a few times. The chain recombines TRBV9 with TRBJ2-1; D remains ambiguous. The germline CDR1 and CDR2 sequences are SGDLS and YYNGEE. The CDR3 is made up of 14 amino acids. Trimming removed 0 bases from V and 1 base from J, with 5 bases in between. The CDR3 sequence is CASSVGQSYNEQFF. The CDR3, as DNA: TGTGCCAGCAGCGTAGGTCAGTCCTACAATGAGCAGTTCTTC.

This sequence joins TRBV27 and TRBJ2-7, with TRBD1 identical over 7 bases. V gave up 3 bases and J gave up 0 bases; unmatched junction bases: 11. Looked up from germline, CDR1 is MNHEY and CDR2 is SMNVEV (reference sequence). This CDR3 contains 17 residues. The CDR3 is CASSFTGVDGDSYEQYF. The CDR3 DNA sequence: TGTGCCAGCAGTTTCACAGGGGTTGATGGAGACTCCTACGAGCAGTACTTC.

The J gene is TRBJ1-2, the V gene TRBV4-3, with a possible D match to TRBD1 (5 bases). V was shortened by 4 bases and J by 0 bases, with 12 bases between the two germline ends. The CDR3 length is 15 residues. CDR1 and CDR2 (germline): LGHNA, YSLEER. The CDR3 sequence is CASSLIRQSNYGYTF. The CDR3 DNA reads as TGCGCCAGCAGCCTAATAAGACAGTCTAACTATGGCTACACCTTC.

The chain carries TRBV4-1 and TRBJ1-5; D is possibly TRBD1 (5 bases). This CDR3 spans 16 amino acids. Germline CDR1 MGHRA, CDR2 YSYEKL. Trimming cost V 2 bases and J 0 bases, with 11 bases left between them. The CDR3 nucleotides are TGCGCCAGCAGCCAATGGGGGTACGGTAGCAATCAGCCCCAGCATTTT. Its protein is CASSQWGYGSNQPQHF.

CDR3 amino acids: CASRPGTGGPGNEQFF. CDR3 bases: TGTGCCAGCAGACCAGGCACGGGGGGGCCGGGCAATGAGCAGTTCTTC. The chain joins TRBV5-4 to TRBJ2-1; 8 bases line up with TRBD2. Germline V gene sequence: CDR1 SGHNT, CDR2 YYREEE (reference sequence). Trimming removed 5 bases from V and 6 bases from J; junction bases left unmatched: 13. This CDR3 contains 16 residues.

The rearrangement joins TRBV6-5 to TRBJ1-1; TRBD1 matches at 7 bases. The CDR3 runs to 12 residues. Germline CDR1 and CDR2: MNHEY and SVGAGI. The V segment lost 6 bases and the J segment 4 bases; nucleotides outside the gene matches: 2. The CDR3 nucleotides are TGTGCCAGCAGACAGGGGTTCACTGAAGCTTTCTTT. This encodes CASRQGFTEAFF.

This rearrangement joins TRBV6-4 to TRBJ2-3; 7 nucleotides agree with TRBD2. Trimming removed 4 bases from V and 5 bases from J; junction bases left unmatched: 9. The CDR3 runs to 15 residues. Per the germline V gene, CDR1 is MRHNA and CDR2 is SNTAGT. CDR3 sequence reads: CASSVERGGQDTQYF. The DNA of the CDR3 is TGTGCCAGCAGTGTGGAGCGGGGTGGGCAAGATACGCAGTATTTT.

The sample holds one count of this clone. V and J are TRBV7-2 and TRBJ1-6; tentatively, D is TRBD1 (6 bases). The V gene's germline CDR1 is SGHTA and CDR2 FQGNSA. CDR3 size: 13 residues. Trimming stripped 5 bases from V and 9 bases from J, with 11 bases between. The CDR3 region has the DNA TGTGCCAGCAGCCCTACAGGGCCTTCACCCCTCCACTTT. This sequence encodes CASSPTGPSPLHF. The variable domain in full, with the rest retrieved from reference TRBV7-2 and TRBJ1-6, is GAGVSQSPSNKVTEKGKDVELRCDPISGHTALYWYRQSLGQGLEFLIYFQGNSAPDKSGLPSDRFSAERTGGSVSTLTIQRTQQEDSAVYLCASSPTGPSPLHFGNGTRLTVT.